These 32 T cell receptor beta chains share one sample of origin, sequenced in a study of shared clonotypes between healthy human individuals. Some clones are missing from TCRdb's copy, which holds only in-frame ones; the method was immunoSEQ multiplex PCR. This table holds approximately 400,000 clones, 96% found once. The sample taken for sequencing was memory CD8+ T cells sorted from blood. This sample's subset: CD45RO+ cells pooled with CCR7-negative TemRA cells. These receptors came from a man younger than 45 in good health.

The CDR3 bases are TGCGCCAGCAGCTCTTCGACAGGGAGGAACGAGCAGTACTTC. This codes for CASSSSTGRNEQYF. The chain combines TRBV5-1 with TRBJ2-7; perhaps TRBD1 as D (7 bases). This CDR3 has 14 amino acids. CDR1 and CDR2 (germline): SGHRS, YFSETQ. V was shortened by 3 bases and J by 5 bases, with 15 bases between the two germline ends.

The chain links TRBV11-3 to TRBJ2-1, with a possible D match to TRBD1 (6 bases). With 3 bases removed from V and 8 bases from J, the gap between germline ends came to 20 bases. The CDR3 totals 16 residues. Germline values: CDR1 SGHNT, CDR2 YENEEA. This chain's CDR3 is CASSFPREGGLHEQFF. CDR3 coding DNA: TGTGCCAGCAGCTTTCCCAGAGAAGGGGGTCTACATGAGCAGTTCTTC.

This sequence joins TRBV6-1 and TRBJ2-3; D remains ambiguous. Per germline, CDR1 MNHNS and CDR2 SASEGT. Trimming removed 2 bases from V and 8 bases from J, with 11 bases in between. The CDR3 covers 13 residues. CDR3 sequence reads: CASSEIMGSTQYF. DNA for the CDR3: TGTGCCAGCAGTGAAATTATGGGAAGTACGCAGTATTTT.

The chain combines TRBV4-1 with TRBJ2-7, with 8 positions matching TRBD2. Unmatched junction bases numbered 12, after V lost 0 bases and J lost 5 bases. Germline lookup yields CDR1 MGHRA and CDR2 YSYEKL. CDR3 length equals 17 residues. As DNA, the CDR3 is TGCGCCAGCAGCCAAGATATACTTGGACTAGCAAGGCACGAGCAGTACTTC. It encodes CASSQDILGLARHEQYF.

The chain couples TRBV30 to TRBJ2-1; 15 positions agree with TRBD2. This CDR3 comprises 15 residues. J gave up 7 bases and V 5 bases, and 6 bases lay outside the gene matches. Germline assignment: CDR1 GTSNPN and CDR2 SVGIG (reference sequence). In DNA form, the CDR3 reads TGTGCCTGGGGTGGACTAGCGGGAGGGCGGAATGAGCAGTTCTTC. It translates to CAWGGLAGGRNEQFF.

The J gene is TRBJ2-7, the V gene TRBV10-3; D remains ambiguous. In germline, CDR1 is ENHRY, CDR2 SYGVKD. Trimming removed 11 bases from V and 1 base from J, with 12 bases in between. This CDR3 is 12 amino acids long. The CDR3 coding sequence is TGTGCCTCCAGAACAGATTCCTACGAGCAGTACTTC. Translation gives CASRTDSYEQYF.

The chain has TRBV7-2 and TRBJ2-3, with 10 bases fitting TRBD2. The CDR3 sequence is 19 residues long. Trimming at V came to 1 base and at J to 3 bases, leaving 13 bases not matched to a gene. Germline-derived CDR1 and CDR2 are SGHTA and FQGNSA. CDR3 DNA: TGTGCCAGCAGCTTAGTTGGGCTACGAGCGGGAGGGAAGACAGATACGCAGTATTTT. Its translation is CASSLVGLRAGGKTDTQYF.

V and J are TRBV27 and TRBJ2-4; 8 bases are a match to TRBD2. Trimming took 1 base from V and 3 from J; bases not matched to a gene: 8. Germline-derived CDR1 and CDR2 are MNHEY and SMNVEV (reference sequence). The CDR3 sequence is 17 residues long. CDR3 region: CASSLFSGSAGKNIQYF. The DNA of the CDR3 is TGTGCCAGCAGTTTATTCAGCGGGAGTGCGGGCAAAAACATTCAGTACTTC.

Comment on this clone: Other nucleotide sequences in the sample specify the same CDR3. The chain has TRBV7-6 and TRBJ1-2; D unclear. CDR3 size: 12 residues. Germline CDR1 is SGHVS and CDR2 is FNYEAQ. V lost 1 base to trimming and J lost 2 bases, with 2 bases between them. CDR3 bases: TGTGCCAGCAGCTTAGACAACTATGGCTACACCTTC. Its protein product is CASSLDNYGYTF.

The rearrangement uses TRBV11-2 and TRBJ2-7; D may correspond to TRBD1 or TRBD2 (5 bases each). CDR3 length: 14 amino acids. Germline assignment: CDR1 SGHAT and CDR2 FQNNGV. With 6 bases removed from V and 2 bases from J, the gap between germline ends came to 14 bases. The CDR3 region has the DNA TGTGCCAGCAGTCCCGGGGCTAACCCCTACGAGCAGTACTTC. Amino acids: CASSPGANPYEQYF. The full variable domain, rest sourced from reference TRBV11-2 and TRBJ2-7, is EAGVAQSPRYKIIEKRQSVAFWCNPISGHATLYWYQQILGQGPKLLIQFQNNGVVDDSQLPKDRFSAERLKGVDSTLKIQPAKLEDSAVYLCASSPGANPYEQYFGPGTRLTVT.

This rearrangement joins TRBV18 to TRBJ2-7; D not certain. The CDR3 is made up of 13 amino acids. The ends were cut back, 3 bases at V and 1 base at J, with 7 bases in the middle. Germline CDR1 and CDR2: KGHSH and LQKENI. The CDR3 region has the DNA TGTGCCAGCTCACCGGCGGTTTCCTACGAGCAGTACTTC. Its protein product is CASSPAVSYEQYF.

This chain joins TRBV4-2 and TRBJ2-7; 15 positions match TRBD2. Germline V gene sequence: CDR1 LGHNA, CDR2 YNFKEQ. The CDR3 covers 19 residues. J was trimmed by 2 bases and V by 0 bases; bases with no gene match: 8. The CDR3 DNA follows: TGTGCCAGCAGCCAAGATCTAAAGGGACTAGCGGGAGGTCCCTACGAGCAGTACTTC. The encoded protein is CASSQDLKGLAGGPYEQYF.

The V gene is TRBV6-1, the J gene TRBJ2-3; the D gene could be TRBD1 or TRBD2 (5 bases each). Germline V gene lookup returns CDR1 MNHNS and CDR2 SASEGT. The CDR3 covers 14 residues. V was cut by 4 bases and J by 2 bases, with 10 bases left in between. In DNA, the CDR3 is TGTGCCAGCAGTGGGGGCGGGTACACAGATACGCAGTATTTT. It encodes CASSGGGYTDTQYF.

This chain links TRBV29-1 with TRBJ2-5; D gene unclear. Trimming cost V 6 bases and J 4 bases, with 15 bases left between them. The CDR3 has 13 residues. Germline CDR1 reads SQVTM; CDR2 reads ANQGSEA. The CDR3 region has the DNA TGCAGCGTCTCGAAGTTGCGAGTAGAGACCCAGTACTTC. It encodes CSVSKLRVETQYF. Full variable domain (rest looked up from reference TRBV29-1 and TRBJ2-5): SAVISQKPSRDICQRGTSLTIQCQVDSQVTMMFWYRQQPGQSLTLIATANQGSEATYESGFVIDKFPISRPNLTFSTLTVSNMSPEDSSIYLCSVSKLRVETQYFGPGTRLLVL.

The J gene is TRBJ2-3, the V gene TRBV7-2, with 7 bases matching TRBD2. The CDR3 totals 16 residues. Losses at the gene ends were 3 bases for V and 5 bases for J; bases not matched to a gene: 11. The germline gives CDR1 SGHTA, CDR2 FQGNSA. The CDR3 sequence is CASSFASGKGQDTQYF. The CDR3 nucleotides read TGTGCCAGCAGCTTCGCTAGCGGAAAAGGGCAAGATACGCAGTATTTT.

This chain uses TRBV30 with TRBJ2-1; TRBD2 matches 14 bases. The trim removed 4 bases at V and 4 bases at J, leaving 12 bases unmatched. Germline V gene sequence: CDR1 GTSNPN, CDR2 SVGIG (reference sequence). This CDR3 has 18 amino acids. The CDR3, as DNA: TGTGCCTGGAATCGGCCGGGACTAGCGGGAGCTGGGTACAATGAGCAGTTCTTC. Its protein is CAWNRPGLAGAGYNEQFF.

The chain has TRBV12-2 and TRBJ2-1; the DNA was not used to check the table's D call, TRBD2. TRBV12-2 is a known pseudogene. The CDR3 sequence is 16 residues long. As DNA, the CDR3 is TGTGCAAGTCGCTTAGCAAGACTAGCGGACACCAATGAGCAGTTCTTC. Translating it yields CASRLARLADTNEQFF.

A single count supports this clone. This CDR3 is CASSRLGQGDGYTF. In nucleotides, the CDR3 is TGTGCCAGCAGCCGACTCGGACAGGGTGATGGCTACACCTTC. V usage is TRBV6-5 and J usage is TRBJ1-2; 8 bases line up with TRBD1. The CDR3 extends over 14 amino acids. Germline V lookup: CDR1 MNHEY, CDR2 SVGAGI. With 6 bases clipped from V and 6 bases from J, the junction kept 9 bases outside the gene matches.

V gene TRBV28 combines with J gene TRBJ2-7; D may be TRBD2 (7 bases). The CDR3 extends over 14 amino acids. With 3 bases removed from V and 3 bases from J, the gap between germline ends came to 12 bases. Germline CDR1 reads MDHEN; CDR2 reads SYDVKM. Here the CDR3 reads CASSFEGGGYEQYF. DNA of the CDR3: TGTGCCAGCAGTTTCGAGGGAGGGGGCTACGAGCAGTACTTC.

The chain recombines TRBV10-1 with TRBJ2-7, with 13 bases lining up with TRBD2. The germline V gene encodes CDR1 WNHNN and CDR2 SYGVQD (reference sequence). V lost 6 bases and J lost 4; bases outside the gene matches: 6. The CDR3 length is 15 residues. CDR3: CASSASGLAGYEQYF. In DNA form, the CDR3 reads TGCGCCAGCAGCGCTTCGGGACTAGCGGGATACGAGCAGTACTTC.

This sequence joins TRBV5-6 and TRBJ2-7, with TRBD1 matching over 7 bases. The CDR3 extends over 14 amino acids. The germline gives CDR1 SGHDT, CDR2 YYEEEE. The V segment lost 1 base and the J segment 5 bases; nucleotides outside the gene matches: 6. The CDR3 DNA reads TGTGCCAGCAGCTTGATACAGGGGAAGAACGAGCAGTACTTC. The encoded protein is CASSLIQGKNEQYF.

The gene calls are TRBV2 and TRBJ2-3; D is undetermined. The CDR3 is made up of 14 amino acids. V lost 5 bases and J lost 3, with 12 bases in between. The germline V gene encodes CDR1 SNHLY and CDR2 FYNNEI. CDR3 residues: CASSRTGRTDTQYF. In nucleotides, the CDR3 is TGTGCCAGCAGTCGGACGGGTAGGACAGATACGCAGTATTTT.

The chain uses TRBV6-6 and TRBJ2-3; D ambiguous. The CDR3 runs to 13 residues. CDR1 MNHNY and CDR2 SVGAGI come from the germline V gene (reference sequence). V was pared by 2 bases and J by 4 bases, with 7 bases between. The CDR3 region is CASSYRAADTQYF. In DNA form, the CDR3 reads TGTGCCAGCAGTTACCGGGCAGCAGATACGCAGTATTTT.

This chain joins TRBV7-3 and TRBJ2-2; D unclear. The CDR3 runs to 14 residues. The V gene's germline CDR1 is SGHTA and CDR2 FQGTGA. Trimming took 2 bases from V and 4 from J, leaving 8 bases between them. CDR3 bases: TGTGCCAGCAGCTTACTTCCTAGCACCGGGGAGCTGTTTTTT. Its translation: CASSLLPSTGELFF.

The chain links TRBV30 to TRBJ1-5, with D maybe TRBD1 (5 bases). The CDR3 is 13 amino acids. The germline V gene has CDR1 GTSNPN and CDR2 SVGIG (reference sequence). V gave up 1 base and J gave up 5 bases, with 9 bases separating them. CDR3 nucleotide sequence: TGTGCCTGGAGTGGCCAGGGAGATCAGCCCCAGCATTTT. Translating it yields CAWSGQGDQPQHF.

The gene calls are TRBV15 and TRBJ2-2; 7 bases match TRBD2. After removal of 1 base from V and 8 bases from J, the junction contained 7 bases not matched to a gene. Germline lookup yields CDR1 LNHNV and CDR2 YYDKDF (reference sequence). The CDR3 sequence is 15 residues long. The CDR3 loop is CATSRGGTGGGELFF. The DNA for the CDR3 is TGTGCCACCAGCAGAGGGGGGACGGGAGGTGGGGAGCTGTTTTTT.

V is TRBV2 and J is TRBJ1-6, with D possibly TRBD1 on 6 matching bases. CDR1 is SNHLY, CDR2 FYNNEI, per germline. The CDR3 spans 15 residues. DNA for the CDR3: TGTGCAGCAAGACAGGCGAGCTCCTATAATTCACCCCTCCACTTT. The encoded protein is CAARQASSYNSPLHF.

The chain carries TRBV19 and TRBJ2-1; D may match TRBD1 or TRBD2 (5 bases each). Germline V gives CDR1 LNHDA, CDR2 SQIVND (reference sequence). With 3 bases removed from V and 8 bases from J, the gap between germline ends came to 20 bases. The CDR3 totals 16 residues. The CDR3 DNA sequence: TGTGCCAGTAGTATGCCTAGCCTAGGGGCCTATCATGAGCAGTTCTTC. Amino acids: CASSMPSLGAYHEQFF.

V usage is TRBV28 and J usage is TRBJ1-1; no clear D gene. The CDR3 spans 12 residues. Germline CDR1 is MDHEN and CDR2 is SYDVKM. V was shortened by 5 bases and J by 8 bases, with 12 bases between the two germline ends. CDR3 DNA sequence: TGTGCCAGCAGTCCCTTATCAGAGGAAGCTTTCTTT. Protein product: CASSPLSEEAFF.

The rearrangement joins TRBV5-4 to TRBJ2-1; the match to TRBD2 covers 9 bases. V gave up 2 bases and J gave up 4 bases; unmatched junction bases: 4. Germline V gives CDR1 SGHNT, CDR2 YYREEE (reference sequence). This CDR3 contains 15 residues. CDR3 sequence reads: CASSFAGGIYNEQFF. CDR3 nucleotide sequence: TGTGCCAGCAGCTTCGCGGGAGGGATTTACAATGAGCAGTTCTTC.

J is TRBJ2-5 and V is TRBV10-2; TRBD2 aligns across 12 bases. Germline CDR1 reads WSHSY; CDR2 reads SAAADI. V gave up 3 bases and J gave up 4 bases; unmatched junction bases: 3. This CDR3 comprises 15 residues. As DNA, the CDR3 is TGCGCCAGCAGTGAAAAGACTAGCGGGAGAGAGACCCAGTACTTC. This codes for CASSEKTSGRETQYF.

This sequence joins TRBV29-1 and TRBJ2-4, with D hard to call. In germline, CDR1 is SQVTM, CDR2 ANQGSEA. The CDR3 covers 12 residues. V was trimmed by 3 bases and J by 5 bases, leaving 8 bases between them. Here the CDR3 reads CSVEATENIQYF. CDR3 coding DNA: TGCAGCGTTGAGGCTACGGAAAACATTCAGTACTTC.